This TCR beta chain originates from a study of shared clonotypes between healthy human individuals. Trimming stripped 1 base from V and 1 base from J, with 4 bases between. The CDR3 loop spans 13 amino acids. CDR1 is MGHRA, CDR2 YSYEKL, per germline. Notes on this clone: Antigen specificity is unknown. Other DNA sequences within the sample encode an identical CDR3.

Clones were sequenced by immunoSEQ multiplex PCR, and TCRdb holds only the in-frame ones, with some missing. The sample holds approximately 620,000 clones; about 96% are singletons and the top ten take roughly 0.055%. Findings and limits, study-wide: The study's rarefaction showed incomplete sorted-subset sequencing despite large depth. Shared across several donors were 4% to 5% of the naive CD4 clonotypes.

The chain links TRBV4-1 to TRBJ1-1, with no clear D. The receptor comes from a woman aged 25-40 years in good health. The sequenced sample was naive CD4+ T cells sorted from blood. Regarding subset: CD45RA+ positively selected. The CDR3: CASSQARNTEAFF. DNA for the CDR3: TGCGCCAGCAGCCAAGCCCGGAACACTGAAGCTTTCTTT.